This is a list of T cell receptor beta chains from one sample in a study of T-cell memory formation after mild COVID-19. In TCRdb, the 5' RACE reads were re-called with MiXCR into one record per CDR3 protein. Of approximately 570,000 distinct CDR3 sequences in the sample, 18% were seen once. Material: PBMCs or a T cell subset sorted from them (not recorded which). These receptors all come from an adult woman who had mild COVID-19 (a few samples of this study predate the infection). Cell type and time point are not known. The CDR3 runs from the conserved cysteine through the conserved F or W. The order of the fields is D gene, clone size, J gene, V gene, CDR3 protein, CDR3 DNA. D genes are given only for firm matches. Size is omitted from some rows. Given values are once, few, many or a class for expanded clones.

d_gene: TRBD1
abundance: -
j_gene: TRBJ2-3
v_gene: TRBV7-9
CDR3aa: CASRRGTGKTDTQYF
CDR3nt: TGTGCCAGCAGACGTGGGACAGGGAAGACAGATACGCAGTATTTT

d_gene: TRBD2
abundance: few
j_gene: TRBJ2-1
v_gene: TRBV20-1
CDR3aa: CSARDVASGRADEQFF
CDR3nt: TGCAGTGCTAGAGACGTTGCTAGCGGGAGGGCCGATGAGCAGTTCTTC

d_gene: -
abundance: few
j_gene: TRBJ2-2
v_gene: TRBV2
CDR3aa: CATEKNGELFF
CDR3nt: TGTGCCACAGAAAAAAATGGGGAGCTGTTTTTT

d_gene: -
abundance: few
j_gene: TRBJ2-7
v_gene: TRBV7-8
CDR3aa: CASSLRATYEQYF
CDR3nt: TGTGCCAGCAGCTTGAGGGCTACCTACGAGCAGTACTTC

d_gene: -
abundance: many
j_gene: TRBJ2-2
v_gene: TRBV7-2
CDR3aa: CASSRAAGELFF
CDR3nt: TGTGCCAGCAGCAGGGCTGCCGGGGAGCTGTTTTTT

d_gene: TRBD2
abundance: few
j_gene: TRBJ2-5
v_gene: TRBV7-8
CDR3aa: CASISGVAQYF
CDR3nt: TGTGCCAGTATTAGCGGGGTGGCCCAGTACTTC

d_gene: -
abundance: -
j_gene: TRBJ2-3
v_gene: TRBV7-3
CDR3aa: CASSLTGTGGPDTQYF
CDR3nt: TGTGCCAGCAGCTTAACCGGGACTGGGGGTCCGGATACGCAGTATTTT

d_gene: -
abundance: -
j_gene: TRBJ2-1
v_gene: TRBV9
CDR3aa: CASSVDDINEQFF
CDR3nt: TGTGCCAGCAGCGTAGATGATATCAATGAGCAGTTCTTC

d_gene: -
abundance: -
j_gene: TRBJ2-5
v_gene: TRBV9
CDR3aa: CASSELGGTETQYF
CDR3nt: TGTGCCAGCAGCGAACTCGGGGGAACCGAGACCCAGTACTTC

d_gene: -
abundance: -
j_gene: TRBJ2-3
v_gene: TRBV9
CDR3aa: CASSEQRSDTQYF
CDR3nt: TGTGCCAGCAGCGAACAGCGATCAGATACGCAGTATTTT

d_gene: -
abundance: -
j_gene: TRBJ1-1
v_gene: TRBV20-1
CDR3aa: CSASWAPEAFF
CDR3nt: TGCAGTGCTAGTTGGGCACCTGAAGCTTTCTTT

d_gene: -
abundance: few
j_gene: TRBJ1-5
v_gene: TRBV20-1
CDR3aa: CSARVSEGNQPQHF
CDR3nt: TGCAGTGCTAGAGTTTCGGAGGGCAATCAGCCCCAGCATTTT

d_gene: -
abundance: -
j_gene: TRBJ2-7
v_gene: TRBV5-4
CDR3aa: CASSSLLLPTGRGEQYF
CDR3nt: TGTGCCAGCAGCTCCCTACTGCTACCTACAGGGCGTGGCGAGCAGTACTTC

d_gene: -
abundance: -
j_gene: TRBJ2-4
v_gene: TRBV20-1
CDR3aa: CSAHRGLAKNIQYF
CDR3nt: TGCAGTGCGCACCGGGGTCTAGCCAAAAACATTCAGTACTTC

d_gene: TRBD1
abundance: few
j_gene: TRBJ1-6
v_gene: TRBV6-5
CDR3aa: CASSRQGWNSPLHF
CDR3nt: TGTGCCAGCAGTCGACAGGGGTGGAATTCACCCCTCCACTTT

d_gene: TRBD2
abundance: -
j_gene: TRBJ2-7
v_gene: TRBV12-3/TRBV12-4
CDR3aa: CASSGFSGRAYEQYF
CDR3nt: TGTGCCAGCAGTGGGTTTAGCGGGAGGGCCTACGAGCAGTACTTC

d_gene: TRBD1
abundance: -
j_gene: TRBJ2-1
v_gene: TRBV23-1
CDR3aa: CASRKTGVSYNEQFF
CDR3nt: TGCGCCAGCAGGAAGACAGGGGTTTCCTACAATGAGCAGTTCTTC

d_gene: TRBD1
abundance: -
j_gene: TRBJ1-1
v_gene: TRBV4-2
CDR3aa: CASSQGYGTEPENTEAFF
CDR3nt: TGTGCCAGCAGCCAAGGCTATGGGACAGAGCCGGAGAACACTGAAGCTTTCTTT

d_gene: TRBD1
abundance: -
j_gene: TRBJ2-7
v_gene: TRBV14
CDR3aa: CASSQFGTATYEQYF
CDR3nt: TGTGCCAGCAGCCAATTTGGGACAGCCACCTACGAGCAGTACTTC

d_gene: -
abundance: many
j_gene: TRBJ2-6
v_gene: TRBV5-1
CDR3aa: CASSFGVLPGANVLTF
CDR3nt: TGCGCCAGCAGCTTTGGTGTTCTGCCTGGGGCCAACGTCCTGACTTTC

d_gene: TRBD2
abundance: -
j_gene: TRBJ2-3
v_gene: TRBV7-8
CDR3aa: CASSPSWNSGSGTDTQYF
CDR3nt: TGTGCCAGCAGCCCAAGTTGGAATAGCGGGAGTGGCACAGATACGCAGTATTTT

d_gene: -
abundance: -
j_gene: TRBJ2-7
v_gene: TRBV7-6
CDR3aa: CASRPALAYEQYF
CDR3nt: TGTGCCAGCCGCCCTGCTCTGGCCTACGAGCAGTACTTC

d_gene: -
abundance: once
j_gene: TRBJ2-5
v_gene: TRBV11-2
CDR3aa: CASSLGVWGDQETQYF
CDR3nt: TGTGCCAGCAGCTTAGGGGTGTGGGGGGACCAAGAGACCCAGTACTTC

d_gene: -
abundance: -
j_gene: TRBJ2-7
v_gene: TRBV4-1
CDR3aa: CASSQDAVNYEQYF
CDR3nt: TGCGCCAGCAGCCAAGACGCAGTAAACTACGAGCAGTACTTC

d_gene: TRBD1
abundance: few
j_gene: TRBJ2-2
v_gene: TRBV7-8
CDR3aa: CASSLSGTVRTGELFF
CDR3nt: TGTGCCAGCAGCTTATCCGGGACAGTGAGGACCGGGGAGCTGTTTTTT

d_gene: -
abundance: few
j_gene: TRBJ2-3
v_gene: TRBV4-3
CDR3aa: CASSQSTSSTDTQYF
CDR3nt: TGCGCCAGCAGCCAATCTACTAGTTCGACAGATACGCAGTATTTT

d_gene: TRBD1
abundance: -
j_gene: TRBJ2-2
v_gene: TRBV27
CDR3aa: CASRGQGMITGELFF
CDR3nt: TGTGCCAGCAGGGGACAGGGAATGATCACCGGGGAGCTGTTTTTT

d_gene: TRBD2
abundance: -
j_gene: TRBJ2-5
v_gene: TRBV30
CDR3aa: CAFGRGEIGLETQYF
CDR3nt: TGTGCCTTCGGTCGGGGGGAGATAGGTCTAGAGACCCAGTACTTC

d_gene: -
abundance: -
j_gene: TRBJ1-5
v_gene: TRBV19
CDR3aa: CASSREGYSNQPQHF
CDR3nt: TGTGCCAGTAGCAGGGAGGGGTATAGCAATCAGCCCCAGCATTTT

d_gene: TRBD1
abundance: few
j_gene: TRBJ1-2
v_gene: TRBV29-1
CDR3aa: CSAPGGSYGYTF
CDR3nt: TGCAGCGCCCCAGGGGGCAGCTATGGCTACACCTTC

d_gene: -
abundance: few
j_gene: TRBJ2-7
v_gene: TRBV5-4
CDR3aa: CASSLFAGYSYEQYF
CDR3nt: TGTGCCAGCAGCTTGTTTGCGGGGTACTCCTACGAGCAGTACTTC

d_gene: TRBD2
abundance: few
j_gene: TRBJ2-7
v_gene: TRBV18
CDR3aa: CASSPETSTYEQYF
CDR3nt: TGTGCCAGCTCACCGGAGACTAGCACTTACGAGCAGTACTTC

d_gene: TRBD1
abundance: -
j_gene: TRBJ2-3
v_gene: TRBV25-1
CDR3aa: CASSDQPGQGTDTQYF
CDR3nt: TGTGCCAGCAGCGATCAACCGGGACAGGGTACAGATACGCAGTATTTT

d_gene: TRBD2
abundance: -
j_gene: TRBJ2-1
v_gene: TRBV11-2
CDR3aa: CASSLGRLAGVHNEQFF
CDR3nt: TGTGCCAGCAGCTTAGGGCGACTAGCGGGAGTCCACAATGAGCAGTTCTTC

d_gene: TRBD2
abundance: few
j_gene: TRBJ2-1
v_gene: TRBV12-5
CDR3aa: CASGLAAGLGANEQFF
CDR3nt: TGTGCTAGTGGTTTGGCGGCGGGACTAGGGGCCAATGAGCAGTTCTTC

d_gene: TRBD2
abundance: few
j_gene: TRBJ2-5
v_gene: TRBV11-2
CDR3aa: CASSLAGLVVTKTQYF
CDR3nt: TGTGCCAGCAGCTTAGCGGGACTAGTAGTCACCAAGACCCAGTACTTC

d_gene: TRBD1
abundance: few
j_gene: TRBJ2-4
v_gene: TRBV6-2/TRBV6-3
CDR3aa: CASSHVPGGAGPKNIQYF
CDR3nt: TGTGCCAGCAGCCACGTACCAGGGGGCGCGGGTCCCAAAAACATTCAGTACTTC

d_gene: -
abundance: -
j_gene: TRBJ1-1
v_gene: TRBV7-2
CDR3aa: CASKGRTNTEAFF
CDR3nt: TGTGCCAGCAAGGGACGGACGAACACTGAAGCTTTCTTT

d_gene: TRBD2
abundance: -
j_gene: TRBJ2-1
v_gene: TRBV7-2
CDR3aa: CASSSLAGLNNEQFF
CDR3nt: TGTGCCAGCAGCTCACTAGCGGGACTAAACAATGAGCAGTTCTTC

d_gene: TRBD2
abundance: few
j_gene: TRBJ2-1
v_gene: TRBV5-1
CDR3aa: CASSAPSGPSSYNEQFF
CDR3nt: TGCGCCAGCAGCGCTCCTAGCGGGCCGAGCTCCTACAATGAGCAGTTCTTC

d_gene: -
abundance: few
j_gene: TRBJ2-3
v_gene: TRBV27
CDR3aa: CASSHRTSGTDTQYF
CDR3nt: TGTGCCAGCAGTCACAGGACCTCCGGCACAGATACGCAGTATTTT

d_gene: -
abundance: -
j_gene: TRBJ1-1
v_gene: TRBV14
CDR3aa: CASSHLTVGMGEAFF
CDR3nt: TGTGCCAGCAGCCATCTTACGGTCGGGATGGGTGAAGCTTTCTTT

d_gene: -
abundance: few
j_gene: TRBJ2-2
v_gene: TRBV27
CDR3aa: CASSPNGGGPGELFF
CDR3nt: TGTGCCAGCAGTCCAAATGGTGGGGGCCCCGGGGAGCTGTTTTTT

d_gene: -
abundance: few
j_gene: TRBJ1-5
v_gene: TRBV6-2/TRBV6-3
CDR3aa: CASSYMTGNQPQHF
CDR3nt: TGTGCCAGCAGTTACATGACAGGCAATCAGCCCCAGCATTTT

d_gene: -
abundance: few
j_gene: TRBJ1-2
v_gene: TRBV7-9
CDR3aa: CASSFTPREGYTF
CDR3nt: TGTGCCAGCAGCTTTACCCCCAGGGAGGGCTACACCTTC

d_gene: -
abundance: -
j_gene: TRBJ1-5
v_gene: TRBV7-6
CDR3aa: CASSVGGYSNQPQHF
CDR3nt: TGTGCCAGCAGCGTAGGGGGATATAGCAATCAGCCCCAGCATTTT

d_gene: -
abundance: -
j_gene: TRBJ2-6
v_gene: TRBV5-1
CDR3aa: CASSLVGRAHSSGANVLTF
CDR3nt: TGCGCCAGCAGCTTGGTTGGCAGGGCCCACAGCTCTGGGGCCAACGTCCTGACTTTC

d_gene: -
abundance: -
j_gene: TRBJ2-5
v_gene: TRBV3-1
CDR3aa: CASSQDFRDPTRETQYF
CDR3nt: TGTGCCAGCAGCCAAGATTTTCGCGATCCCACCAGGGAGACCCAGTACTTC

d_gene: -
abundance: -
j_gene: TRBJ2-2
v_gene: TRBV7-2
CDR3aa: CASSLRHNTGELFF
CDR3nt: TGTGCCAGCAGCTTGAGACACAACACCGGGGAGCTGTTTTTT

d_gene: TRBD1
abundance: few
j_gene: TRBJ2-1
v_gene: TRBV5-1
CDR3aa: CASSLGQGANEQFF
CDR3nt: TGCGCCAGCAGCTTGGGACAGGGGGCCAATGAGCAGTTCTTC

d_gene: TRBD1
abundance: many
j_gene: TRBJ2-5
v_gene: TRBV12-3/TRBV12-4
CDR3aa: CASTGTGGSETQYF
CDR3nt: TGTGCCAGCACCGGGACAGGGGGTTCAGAGACCCAGTACTTC

d_gene: TRBD1
abundance: -
j_gene: TRBJ1-1
v_gene: TRBV25-1
CDR3aa: CASSVQGWEGTEAFF
CDR3nt: TGTGCCAGCAGCGTACAGGGGTGGGAGGGCACTGAAGCTTTCTTT

d_gene: TRBD1
abundance: -
j_gene: TRBJ1-1
v_gene: TRBV6-1
CDR3aa: CASRGQGDEAFF
CDR3nt: TGTGCCAGCAGAGGACAGGGGGATGAAGCTTTCTTT

d_gene: -
abundance: -
j_gene: TRBJ1-2
v_gene: TRBV2
CDR3aa: CASSESGAGGYTF
CDR3nt: TGTGCCAGCAGTGAGTCCGGGGCCGGTGGCTACACCTTC

d_gene: -
abundance: few
j_gene: TRBJ2-1
v_gene: TRBV5-1
CDR3aa: CASSSMRGVNNEQFF
CDR3nt: TGCGCCAGCAGCTCCATGAGGGGGGTAAACAATGAGCAGTTCTTC